The rows below give T cell receptor beta chains drawn from one sample of a study of blood T cell repertoires in COVID-19. Assay used: immunoSEQ multiplex PCR; TCRdb lists only in-frame clones, some missing. The repertoire has about 200,000 clones, about 83% of them found once; the top ten carry 7.6%. Sequencing was carried out using peripheral blood. These receptors were collected from a woman aged 45-60 years with active or convalescent COVID-19. CDR3s include the opening cysteine and the closing phenylalanine or tryptophan. Each record gives: D gene, V gene, clone size, CDR3 length, J gene, CDR3 DNA, CDR3 protein. The D gene is left open where the match is weak. Rows give clone size only sometimes, using once, few, many, or a class for an expanded clone.

>TRBD1|TRBV12-5|few|15|TRBJ1-5
TGTGCTAGTGGTTTAGGACAGGGGGCGTATGGACCCCAGCATTTT
CASGLGQGAYGPQHF
>TRBD1|TRBV6-1|-|15|TRBJ1-2
TGTGCCAGCAGTGAGGGACAGCTATCTCACTATGGCTACACCTTC
CASSEGQLSHYGYTF
>TRBD1|TRBV19|-|18|TRBJ2-1
TGTGCCAGTACCATCGGACAGGGGGCGACGATTACGGGCGATGAGCAGTTCTTC
CASTIGQGATITGDEQFF
>-|TRBV7-3|-|15|TRBJ1-1
TGTGCCAGCAGCTTAATGAGGGTAAAGAGGACTGAAGCTTTCTTT
CASSLMRVKRTEAFF
>TRBD2|TRBV4-2|-|16|TRBJ2-3
TGTGCCAGCTCCCCGGGCGGGCGGGGGGGCAGTGATACGCAGTATTTT
CASSPGGRGGSDTQYF
>-|TRBV20-1|-|11|TRBJ1-5
TGCAGTGCTAGAAGGGGGCAGCCCCAGCATTTT
CSARRGQPQHF
>-|TRBV28|-|11|TRBJ1-4
TGTGCCAGCAGTACCAGTGAAAAACTGTTTTTT
CASSTSEKLFF
>TRBD1|TRBV15|-|14|TRBJ1-2
TGTGCCACCAGCAGGGACAGGCGGGACTATGGCTACACCTTC
CATSRDRRDYGYTF
>-|TRBV6-5|-|15|TRBJ1-2
TGTGCCAGCAGTTACTCGGGGGCCCAGCTCTATGGCTACACCTTC
CASSYSGAQLYGYTF
>-|TRBV6-4|-|12|TRBJ1-4
TGTGCCAGCGTAGGCGGGGGAGAAAAACTGTTTTTT
CASVGGGEKLFF
>-|TRBV5-1|-|16|TRBJ2-2
TGCGCCAGCAGCTTGGCGGCCAGGGGTAGCTCCGGGGAGCTGTTTTTT
CASSLAARGSSGELFF
>-|TRBV5-6|-|16|TRBJ1-2
TGTGCCAGCACCGTCCGCACCCAAACTATGAAGAGGGGCTACACCTTC
CASTVRTQTMKRGYTF
>TRBD1|TRBV14|-|15|TRBJ1-3
TGTGCCAGCAGCCAAACGAGACAGGGGGGAAACACCATATATTTT
CASSQTRQGGNTIYF
>-|TRBV7-9|-|14|TRBJ2-3
TGTGCCAGCAGTCAAATCGGGAGCACAGATACGCAGTATTTT
CASSQIGSTDTQYF
>-|TRBV6-1|-|12|TRBJ1-2
TGTGCCAGCAGTGAAGACAGGCGGGGCTACACCTTC
CASSEDRRGYTF
>-|TRBV10-1|-|12|TRBJ1-1
TGCGCCAGCAGGGGGCAAAACACTGAAGCTTTCTTT
CASRGQNTEAFF
>-|TRBV5-1|-|15|TRBJ2-2
TGCGCCAGCAGCATCTCGACAGGAGGACCCGGGGAGCTGTTTTTT
CASSISTGGPGELFF
>TRBD2|TRBV12-3/TRBV12-4|-|12|TRBJ2-5
TGTGCCAGCAGGGGACTAGGGGTTACCCAGTACTTC
CASRGLGVTQYF
>-|TRBV6-5|-|14|TRBJ1-1
TGTGCCAGCACCGTCCCGGGGGGAGACACTGAAGCTTTCTTT
CASTVPGGDTEAFF
>-|TRBV6-1|-|14|TRBJ2-5
TGTGCCAGCAGTGAAAGTACAGCTCAAGAGACCCAGTACTTC
CASSESTAQETQYF
>TRBD1|TRBV19|-|14|TRBJ1-5
TGTGCCAGCAACCGGGACAGGGCGGGTCAGCCCCAGCATTTT
CASNRDRAGQPQHF
>-|TRBV6-5|-|13|TRBJ2-7
TGTGCCACCCTGAACAGGGTGACATACGAGCAGTACTTC
CATLNRVTYEQYF
>TRBD1|TRBV6-6|-|12|TRBJ1-1
TGTGCCAGCAAGGGGGCGGGCACTGAAGCTTTCTTT
CASKGAGTEAFF
>-|TRBV29-1|-|14|TRBJ1-2
TGCAGCTATGCGGGGGGGGGCCTTAACTATGGCTACACCTTC
CSYAGGGLNYGYTF
>-|TRBV5-1|-|16|TRBJ2-3
TGCGCCAGCAGCTTGGTTGCGGTCCCTAGCACAGATACGCAGTATTTT
CASSLVAVPSTDTQYF
>-|TRBV4-1|-|17|TRBJ1-4
TGCGCCAGCAGCCTCGCGGCCAAGAGAGGGACTAATGAAAAACTGTTTTTT
CASSLAAKRGTNEKLFF
>-|TRBV7-7|-|14|TRBJ2-3
TGTGCCAGCAGCCCCCGGGGAGGCACAGATACGCAGTATTTT
CASSPRGGTDTQYF
>TRBD2|TRBV2|-|13|TRBJ2-1
TGTGCCAGCACTATGGCGGGAGCATTAGAGCAGTTCTTC
CASTMAGALEQFF
>-|TRBV13|-|16|TRBJ2-5
TGTGCCAGCAGCTCCAGGGGAGCGGGGCGGCCGGAGACCCAGTACTTC
CASSSRGAGRPETQYF
>-|TRBV4-1|-|19|TRBJ2-4
TGCGCCAGCAGCCACCGCTTTGTCCGGGACAACCTAGCCAAAAACATTCAGTACTTC
CASSHRFVRDNLAKNIQYF
>-|TRBV13|-|14|TRBJ2-7
TGTGCCAGCAGGGTGGCAGGAGGGTCAAACGAGCAGTACTTC
CASRVAGGSNEQYF
>TRBD2|TRBV30|-|13|TRBJ2-7
TGTGCCTGGGGGGTTGCGGGAGCCCACGGGCAGTACTTC
CAWGVAGAHGQYF
>-|TRBV11-2|-|15|TRBJ2-1
TGTGCCAGCAGCAACCGCCAGGAAGCCTACAATGAGCAGTTCTTC
CASSNRQEAYNEQFF
>TRBD1|TRBV7-9|-|13|TRBJ1-2
TGTGCCAGCAGTGAAGACAGGGCTCGAGGCTACACCTTC
CASSEDRARGYTF
>TRBD2|TRBV6-1|-|14|TRBJ2-3
TGTGCCAGCAGTGAATCGTCTAGCGGTAATACGCAGTATTTT
CASSESSSGNTQYF
>TRBD1|TRBV18|few|15|TRBJ1-5
TGTGCCAGCTCAGCGGACAGGGGAGGCAATCAGCCCCAGCATTTT
CASSADRGGNQPQHF
>-|TRBV5-6|-|16|TRBJ1-1
TGTGCCAGCAGCCTGTTCCAGGGAATTGGGGACACTGAAGCTTTCTTT
CASSLFQGIGDTEAFF